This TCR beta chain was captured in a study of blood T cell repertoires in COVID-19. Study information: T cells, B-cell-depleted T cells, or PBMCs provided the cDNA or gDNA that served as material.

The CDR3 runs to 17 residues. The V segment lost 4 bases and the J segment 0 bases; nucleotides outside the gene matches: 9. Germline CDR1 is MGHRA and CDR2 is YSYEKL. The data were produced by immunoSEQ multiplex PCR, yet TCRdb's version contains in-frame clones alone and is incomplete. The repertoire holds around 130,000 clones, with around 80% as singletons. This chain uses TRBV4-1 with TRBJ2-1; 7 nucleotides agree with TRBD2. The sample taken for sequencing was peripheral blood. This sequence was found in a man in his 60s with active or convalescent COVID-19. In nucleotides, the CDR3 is TGCGCCAGCAGCCGCCTTCAGTGGACTAGCTCCTACAATGAGCAGTTCTTC. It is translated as CASSRLQWTSSYNEQFF.